What follows is one T cell receptor beta chain and its context. The data stem from a study of T cells in Graves' hyperthyroidism and ophthalmopathy. The V and J ends lost 6 bases and 4 bases respectively, with 21 bases between them. The CDR3 consists of 17 residues. Looked up from germline, CDR1 is LNHDA and CDR2 is SQIVND (reference sequence). Researchers took RNA transcripts and amplified the TCR beta CDR3 regions from them. The primer set for the first-round RT-PCR of the TCR CDR3 was HTBI. TCRdb redid the calling of the multiplex PCR reads with MiXCR, one entry per CDR3 protein. Of 300,000 to 450,000 distinct CDR3 sequences in the sample, about 18% were seen once.

The TCR comes from a woman in her thirties with Graves' hyperthyroidism that later progressed to Graves' ophthalmopathy. The V gene is TRBV19, the J gene TRBJ2-2; TRBD1 or TRBD2 may be the D gene (6 bases each). What was sequenced was blood. In DNA form, the CDR3 reads TGTGCCAGTAGGGTACAGGGTTTTCTCGGGGGCACCGGGGAGCTGTTTTTT. Translated: CASRVQGFLGGTGELFF.